The 22 T cell receptor beta chains listed next were all sequenced from one sample in a study of T cell responses to AZD1222 COVID-19 vaccine. Data came from immunoSEQ multiplex PCR; TCRdb stores just in-frame clones and leaves some out. The data hold under 110,000 clones, with 86% observed a single time. The sequencing used peripheral blood, collected on day 0 of AZD1222 vaccination. The receptors shown here come from an adult in good health.

The DNA of the CDR3 is TGTGCCAGCGCCCGGGGACAGGGGTCTGAGCAGTACTTC. Translation gives CASARGQGSEQYF. The chain has TRBV19 and TRBJ2-7; 10 nucleotides match TRBD1. The CDR3 sequence is 13 residues long. The germline CDR1 and CDR2 sequences are LNHDA and SQIVND (reference sequence). The trim removed 9 bases at V and 7 bases at J, leaving 9 bases unmatched.

The rearrangement joins TRBV3-1 (or the pseudogene TRBV3-2) to TRBJ2-1; perhaps TRBD2 as D (5 bases). Trimming took off 1 base at V and 4 bases at J, with 11 bases between the two ends. Germline CDR1 reads LGHDT; CDR2 reads YNNKEL (reference sequence). This CDR3 is built from 15 residues. In DNA form, the CDR3 reads TGTGCCAGCAGCCAAGGGACTCCAGCGTACAATGAGCAGTTCTTC. This encodes CASSQGTPAYNEQFF.

This clone was found once. The chain joins TRBV18 to TRBJ1-2; tentatively, D is TRBD1 (6 bases). The CDR3 length is 14 residues. The germline CDR1 and CDR2 sequences are KGHSH and LQKENI. V dropped 1 base and J dropped 7 bases, with 13 bases sitting between them. Here the CDR3 reads CASSPREGEAGYTF. For the CDR3, the DNA is TGTGCCAGCTCACCACGGGAGGGGGAGGCTGGCTACACCTTC.

The V and J genes are TRBV10-3 and TRBJ1-1; TRBD1 might be the D (6 bases). The CDR3 length is 14 residues. V lost 5 bases and J 1 base, leaving 11 bases between the germline ends. Germline CDR1 is ENHRY and CDR2 is SYGVKD. CDR3 sequence reads: CAISLQGTNTEAFF. The CDR3, as DNA: TGTGCCATCAGTCTCCAGGGGACGAACACTGAAGCTTTCTTT.

The rearrangement links TRBV19 to TRBJ2-3; maybe TRBD2 (6 bases). The CDR3 contains 14 residues. Trimming cost V 5 bases and J 5 bases, with 14 bases left between them. The germline gives CDR1 LNHDA, CDR2 SQIVND (reference sequence). CDR3 nucleotides: TGTGCCAGTAGTGACCGGGACTCCAGAGATACGCAGTATTTT. It encodes CASSDRDSRDTQYF.

This chain connects TRBV2 to TRBJ1-2, with 9 bases lining up with TRBD1. Germline-derived CDR1 and CDR2 are SNHLY and FYNNEI. The CDR3 covers 14 residues. Germline trimming cut 4 bases from V and 6 bases from J; bases unmatched to any gene: 6. CDR3 coding DNA: TGTGCCAGCAGTGTTGGGGGACAGGGTAATGGCTACACCTTC. This encodes CASSVGGQGNGYTF. The full variable domain, completed using reference TRBV2 and TRBJ1-2, is EPEVTQTPSHQVTQMGQEVILRCVPISNHLYFYWYRQILGQKVEFLVSFYNNEISEKSEIFDDQFSVERPDGSNFTLKIRSTKLEDSAMYFCASSVGGQGNGYTFGSGTRLTVV.

The J gene is TRBJ2-2, the V gene TRBV6-2 or TRBV6-3, with a weak D call TRBD2 (6 bases). The CDR3 consists of 15 residues. Trimming removed 2 bases from V and 6 bases from J, with 13 bases in between. Germline V gene sequence: CDR1 MNHEY, CDR2 SVGEGT. The CDR3 nucleotides are TGTGCCAGCAGTTACGAGGGAGGATGGGCCGGGGAGCTGTTTTTT. Encoded protein: CASSYEGGWAGELFF.

This clone has only one observation. CDR3 bases: TGTGCCAGCCAGGGACAGGGTGACTATGGCTACACCTTC. Its protein is CASQGQGDYGYTF. V and J are TRBV19 and TRBJ1-2; 9 bases fit TRBD1. The CDR3 is 13 residues long. Losses at the gene ends were 9 bases for V and 3 bases for J; bases not matched to a gene: 5. Germline V lookup: CDR1 LNHDA, CDR2 SQIVND (reference sequence). Drawing the rest from reference TRBV19 and TRBJ1-2, the complete variable domain is DGGITQSPKYLFRKEGQNVTLSCEQNLNHDAMYWYRQDPGQGLRLIYYSQIVNDFQKGDIAEGYSVSREKKESFPLTVTSAQKNPTAFYLCASQGQGDYGYTFGSGTRLTVV.

The chain combines TRBV27 with TRBJ1-6, with TRBD1 matching over 7 bases. This CDR3 is built from 15 residues. V was clipped by 3 bases and J by 11 bases; unmatched bases: 10. In germline, CDR1 is MNHEY, CDR2 SMNVEV (reference sequence). DNA of the CDR3: TGTGCCAGCAGTTTTCTAGGGCAGGGGGTACCACCCCTCCACTTT. It translates to CASSFLGQGVPPLHF.

In nucleotides, the CDR3 is TGTGCCAGCAGTTACGGGCAGAATTATAATTCACCCCTCCACTTT. Protein: CASSYGQNYNSPLHF. This chain links TRBV6-2 or TRBV6-3 with TRBJ1-6; no definite D call. CDR3 length: 15 residues. V was trimmed by 2 bases and J by 4 bases, leaving 9 bases between them. CDR1 is MNHEY and CDR2 is SVGEGT in the germline V gene.

This clone appeared a single time. The chain joins TRBV19 to TRBJ2-3; D remains unclear. The germline V and J ends were trimmed by 3 bases and 2 bases, with 6 bases remaining between them. Germline V CDR1 and CDR2: LNHDA, SQIVND (reference sequence). The CDR3 spans 13 residues. CDR3 loop: CASSIRNTDTQYF. CDR3 in DNA: TGTGCCAGTAGTATCAGGAACACAGATACGCAGTATTTT.

The chain has TRBV28 and TRBJ1-5; the match to TRBD1 covers 9 bases. The CDR3 totals 16 residues. The junction had 11 bases not matched to a gene; V was cut back by 4 bases and J by 7 bases. Germline-derived CDR1 and CDR2 are MDHEN and SYDVKM. The CDR3 DNA reads TGTGCCAGCAGTTCGGTTGACAGGGGGAGAAGCCAGCCCCAGCATTTT. It encodes CASSSVDRGRSQPQHF.

The chain links TRBV27 to TRBJ2-7; D possibly uses TRBD1 or TRBD2 (5 bases each). CDR1 is MNHEY and CDR2 is SMNVEV in the germline V gene (reference sequence). The V end lost 6 bases, the J end lost 2 bases, and 14 bases lay between the germline ends. The CDR3 has 14 amino acids. CDR3 bases: TGTGCCAGCAGCCAAGGGACGGCCCCCTACGAGCAGTACTTC. It encodes CASSQGTAPYEQYF.

The CDR3 bases are TGTGCCAGCAGCTTAGGGGAAGGACCTCAGCCCCAGCATTTT. The encoded protein is CASSLGEGPQPQHF. The chain has TRBV7-9 and TRBJ1-5; D not resolved. Germline CDR1 SEHNR, CDR2 FQNEAQ (reference sequence). V lost 1 base, J lost 6 bases, and 10 bases lay in between. This CDR3 spans 14 amino acids.

The chain recombines TRBV7-9 with TRBJ2-6; D is unclear. Germline V gene lookup returns CDR1 SEHNR and CDR2 FQNEAQ (reference sequence). CDR3 size: 16 residues. V was trimmed by 0 bases and J by 0 bases, leaving 6 bases between them. The CDR3: CASSLARNSGANVLTF. Here the CDR3 DNA reads TGTGCCAGCAGCTTAGCGCGTAACTCTGGGGCCAACGTCCTGACTTTC.

The V and J genes are TRBV19 and TRBJ2-7; a possible D gene is TRBD2 (5 bases). With 7 bases removed from V and 6 bases from J, the gap between germline ends came to 16 bases. CDR1 and CDR2 from the germline V gene are LNHDA and SQIVND (reference sequence). The CDR3 extends over 13 amino acids. The CDR3: CASTPGSRGEQYF. CDR3 nucleotides: TGTGCCAGTACCCCGGGCAGCCGGGGCGAGCAGTACTTC.

The chain employs TRBV7-2 and TRBJ1-3, with TRBD1 matching 7 bases. This CDR3 spans 15 amino acids. V shed 4 bases and J 3 bases; nucleotides not matched to a gene: 6. CDR1 is SGHTA, CDR2 FQGNSA, per germline. The CDR3 reads CASSYQGQNGNTIYF. DNA of the CDR3: TGTGCCAGCAGCTACCAGGGACAGAATGGAAACACCATATATTTT.

This chain connects TRBV6-5 to TRBJ2-5; D is possibly TRBD2 (6 bases). Germline loops: CDR1 MNHEY, CDR2 SVGAGI. This CDR3 is built from 14 residues. V was pared by 2 bases and J by 1 base, with 8 bases between. The CDR3: CASSYAGLQETQYF. CDR3 nucleotides: TGTGCCAGCAGTTACGCGGGACTCCAAGAGACCCAGTACTTC.

This clone was seen just once. The chain has TRBV28 and TRBJ1-5; no definite D call. The germline V gene encodes CDR1 MDHEN and CDR2 SYDVKM. The V and J ends lost 5 bases and 5 bases respectively, with 22 bases between them. The CDR3 length is 17 residues. CDR3 in amino acids: CASSTQKTGQYHQPQHF. DNA for the CDR3: TGTGCCAGCAGTACCCAAAAGACGGGTCAATACCATCAGCCCCAGCATTTT.

The V call is TRBV19, the J call TRBJ1-4, with a tentative D call TRBD1 (5 bases). Trimming left V 3 bases short and J 7 bases short, with 18 bases between. Germline V gene data show CDR1 as LNHDA and CDR2 as SQIVND (reference sequence). This CDR3 region has 16 residues. This CDR3 reads CASSMMEGVSLEKLFF. CDR3 DNA: TGTGCCAGTAGTATGATGGAAGGGGTCTCCCTTGAAAAACTGTTTTTT.

As regards this clone: The sample has other DNA sequences that encode this CDR3 too. The chain couples TRBV19 to TRBJ1-5; D perhaps matches TRBD1 (5 bases). The CDR3 covers 13 residues. Germline loops: CDR1 LNHDA, CDR2 SQIVND (reference sequence). Trimming pared 3 bases from V and 4 bases from J, leaving 7 bases between. Written as DNA, the CDR3 is TGTGCCAGTAGTATGTCAGGGAATCAGCCCCAGCATTTT. It yields the protein CASSMSGNQPQHF.

V and J are TRBV27 and TRBJ2-1; 8 bases agree with TRBD1. Germline V lookup: CDR1 MNHEY, CDR2 SMNVEV (reference sequence). The CDR3 runs 14 residues. Losses at the gene ends were 7 bases for V and 6 bases for J; bases not matched to a gene: 8. The CDR3 loop is CASTLTTGGNEQFF. In DNA, the CDR3 is TGTGCCAGCACTCTCACTACAGGGGGCAATGAGCAGTTCTTC.